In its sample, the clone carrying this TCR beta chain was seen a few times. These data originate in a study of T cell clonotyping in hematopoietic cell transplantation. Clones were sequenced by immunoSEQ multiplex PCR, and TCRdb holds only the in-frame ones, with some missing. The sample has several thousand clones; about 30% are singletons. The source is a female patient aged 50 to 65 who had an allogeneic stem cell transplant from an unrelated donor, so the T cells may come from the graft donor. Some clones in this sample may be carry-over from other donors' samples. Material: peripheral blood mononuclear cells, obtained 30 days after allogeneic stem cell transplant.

CDR3 sequence: CASSQEPEPFYGYTF. CDR3 DNA sequence: TGCGCCAGCAGCCAAGAACCCGAGCCCTTCTATGGCTACACCTTC. This chain links TRBV4-3 with TRBJ1-2; D remains unclear. CDR1 is LGHNA, CDR2 YSLEER, per germline. The CDR3 loop spans 15 amino acids. Trimming took off 0 bases at V and 4 bases at J, with 12 bases between the two ends.